Shown below are 18 T cell receptor beta chains from a single sample sequenced in a study of blood T cell repertoires in COVID-19. Profiling relied on immunoSEQ multiplex PCR, and the TCRdb table lists in-frame clones only, not all of them. The sample yields approximately 68,000 clones, about 88% seen once. Sequencing was performed on peripheral blood. The receptors originated from an older man with active or convalescent COVID-19.

The genes are TRBV6-5 and TRBJ1-3; TRBD1 is a possible D gene (5 bases). Trimming took 0 bases from V and 9 from J, leaving 12 bases between them. This CDR3 comprises 14 residues. Looked up from germline, CDR1 is MNHEY and CDR2 is SVGAGI. The CDR3 reads CASSYSGGPGTIYF. In DNA form, the CDR3 reads TGTGCCAGCAGTTACTCGGGGGGACCCGGCACCATATATTTT.

V and J are TRBV20-1 and TRBJ1-2; D may be TRBD1 (6 bases). The germline V gene encodes CDR1 DFQATT and CDR2 SNEGSKA (reference sequence). The CDR3 runs 13 residues. V shed 3 bases and J shed 8 bases, with 16 bases lying between them. DNA of the CDR3: TGCAGTGCTAGTGAGGGGTCAGGGGAAGGCTACACCTTC. It translates to CSASEGSGEGYTF.

J is TRBJ2-7 and V is TRBV11-3, with unresolved D. V gave up 3 bases and J gave up 3 bases, with 12 bases separating them. The length of the CDR3 is 14 residues. The germline V gene encodes CDR1 SGHNT and CDR2 YENEEA. The CDR3 bases are TGTGCCAGCAGCTTTTTGGCTCCCCGCTACGAGCAGTACTTC. Protein: CASSFLAPRYEQYF. The full variable domain, its missing parts supplied by reference TRBV11-3 and TRBJ2-7, is EAGVVQSPRYKIIEKKQPVAFWCNPISGHNTLYWYLQNLGQGPELLIRYENEEAVDDSQLPKDRFSAERLKGVDSTLKIQPAELGDSAVYLCASSFLAPRYEQYFGPGTRLTVT.

The sample holds one count of this clone. The J gene is TRBJ1-4, the V gene TRBV5-1, with a possible D match to TRBD1 (5 bases). This CDR3 is 17 amino acids long. V was cut by 0 bases and J by 5 bases, with 17 bases left in between. Germline V gene lookup returns CDR1 SGHRS and CDR2 YFSETQ. CDR3 sequence reads: CASSLVLAGTENEKLFF. The CDR3 region has the DNA TGCGCCAGCAGCTTGGTGTTGGCGGGGACCGAAAATGAAAAACTGTTTTTT.

This chain connects TRBV18 to TRBJ1-3; a weak D match, TRBD1 (6 bases). The CDR3 loop spans 14 amino acids. The ends were cut back, 10 bases at V and 0 bases at J, with 13 bases in the middle. CDR1 and CDR2 (germline): KGHSH, LQKENI. Here the CDR3 reads CATAGDGSGNTIYF. Written as DNA, the CDR3 is TGTGCCACCGCAGGGGATGGCTCTGGAAACACCATATATTTT.

The CDR3 region has the DNA TGTGCCAGCAGCGTAAGGGGACTGTCGGGCGAGCAGTTCTTC. Encoded protein: CASSVRGLSGEQFF. V and J are TRBV3-1 (or the pseudogene TRBV3-2) and TRBJ2-1, with D tentatively TRBD2 (6 bases). Trimming took 5 bases from V and 10 from J, leaving 18 bases between them. The CDR3 length is 14 residues. CDR1 LGHDT and CDR2 YNNKEL come from the germline V gene (reference sequence).

The V gene is TRBV6-7, the J gene TRBJ1-3, with D perhaps matching TRBD1 (6 bases). TRBV6-7 carries the ORF label, with uncertain function. The CDR3 has 17 amino acids. Deletions cut 4 bases from V and 0 bases from J, with 16 bases between. This chain's CDR3 is CASSSENRASSGNTIYF. CDR3 coding DNA: TGTGCCAGCAGTTCCGAAAACAGGGCCAGCTCTGGAAACACCATATATTTT.

The V and J genes are TRBV5-1 and TRBJ1-1; 7 nucleotides line up with TRBD1. Germline trimming cut 3 bases from V and 0 bases from J; bases unmatched to any gene: 2. From germline, CDR1 is SGHRS and CDR2 YFSETQ. The CDR3 is 14 amino acids. CDR3 amino acids: CASSWTGLNTEAFF. CDR3 in DNA: TGCGCCAGCAGCTGGACAGGCCTGAACACTGAAGCTTTCTTT.

V and J are TRBV9 and TRBJ2-5, with 14 bases identical to TRBD2. Germline V gene sequence: CDR1 SGDLS, CDR2 YYNGEE. Unmatched junction bases numbered 5, after V lost 2 bases and J lost 5 bases. CDR3 length: 16 residues. CDR3 nucleotide sequence: TGTGCCAGCAGCGTTGGACTAGCGGGGGGCCGGGAGACCCAGTACTTC. Amino acid sequence: CASSVGLAGGRETQYF.

This chain joins TRBV24-1 and TRBJ2-3, with 11 nucleotides matching TRBD1. There are 16 residues in the CDR3. Germline lookup yields CDR1 KGHDR and CDR2 SFDVKD. The junction had 6 bases not matched to a gene; V was cut back by 5 bases and J by 3 bases. The CDR3 region is CATSGRGTGGTDTQYF. The DNA of the CDR3 is TGTGCCACCAGTGGTAGGGGGACAGGGGGGACAGATACGCAGTATTTT.

The V gene is TRBV18, the J gene TRBJ1-6, with 8 bases matching TRBD1. This CDR3 is 15 amino acids long. Germline V gives CDR1 KGHSH, CDR2 LQKENI. Trimming took 3 bases from V and 10 from J; bases not matched to a gene: 8. The CDR3 nucleotides are TGTGCCAGCTCACCCGGGACAGGCCCTGGGTCACCCCTCCACTTT. Its protein is CASSPGTGPGSPLHF.

The table lists this clone with a few counts. V gene TRBV3-1 (or the pseudogene TRBV3-2) combines with J gene TRBJ1-2; 10 bases fit TRBD1. The germline CDR1 and CDR2 sequences are LGHDT and YNNKEL (reference sequence). The junction had 3 bases not matched to a gene; V was cut back by 4 bases and J by 4 bases. The CDR3 loop spans 14 amino acids. CDR3: CASSPDRGSYGYTF. The CDR3 DNA follows: TGTGCCAGCAGCCCGGACAGGGGGAGCTATGGCTACACCTTC.

The chain uses TRBV19 and TRBJ2-3; D is possibly TRBD1 (6 bases). Germline V lookup: CDR1 LNHDA, CDR2 SQIVND (reference sequence). The CDR3 runs to 15 residues. Trimming took off 6 bases at V and 0 bases at J, with 13 bases between the two ends. The CDR3 DNA reads TGTGCCAGTAGGCCCACAGGGATTAGCACAGATACGCAGTATTTT. Translated: CASRPTGISTDTQYF.

This clone was seen many times. The genes are TRBV29-1 and TRBJ2-5, with 7 bases that match TRBD2. The CDR3 consists of 13 residues. The germline gives CDR1 SQVTM, CDR2 ANQGSEA. With V trimmed by 6 bases and J by 0 bases, 4 bases remained unmatched. The CDR3 DNA follows: TGCAGCGTCCAGGGAGGGGACCAAGAGACCCAGTACTTC. Residues: CSVQGGDQETQYF.

V and J are TRBV5-4 and TRBJ2-7, with TRBD2 identical over 8 bases. The V and J ends lost 0 bases and 2 bases, in that order; junction bases with no gene match: 1. The CDR3 has 14 amino acids. Germline V gene sequence: CDR1 SGHNT, CDR2 YYREEE (reference sequence). For the CDR3, the DNA is TGTGCCAGCAGCTTGGCGGGAGGGGCCTACGAGCAGTACTTC. It specifies CASSLAGGAYEQYF.

The genes are TRBV5-1 and TRBJ2-3; 11 bases match TRBD2. The CDR3 spans 17 residues. V gave up 5 bases and J gave up 4 bases; unmatched junction bases: 12. Germline loops: CDR1 SGHRS, CDR2 YFSETQ. Here the CDR3 DNA reads TGCGCCAGCAGATTTAGCGGGGGGGCCAGAGGTGCAGATACGCAGTATTTT. Amino acids: CASRFSGGARGADTQYF.

This chain connects TRBV3-1 (or the pseudogene TRBV3-2) to TRBJ1-1, with a weak D call TRBD1 (6 bases). CDR3 length: 14 residues. The ends were cut back, 0 bases at V and 6 bases at J, with 11 bases in the middle. CDR1 LGHDT and CDR2 YNNKEL come from the germline V gene (reference sequence). Here the CDR3 DNA reads TGTGCCAGCAGCCAAGATTGGGGGCACGCTGAAGCTTTCTTT. Amino acid sequence: CASSQDWGHAEAFF.

The chain uses TRBV5-1 and TRBJ2-5, with TRBD1 matching over 8 bases. The ends lost 2 bases at V and 4 bases at J; junction bases unmatched: 4. Germline V gene data show CDR1 as SGHRS and CDR2 as YFSETQ. The CDR3 contains 14 residues. The CDR3 bases are TGCGCCAGCAGCTTCCAGGGGGCCGGAGAGACCCAGTACTTC. Encoded protein: CASSFQGAGETQYF.